This TCR beta chain was identified during a study of Graves' ophthalmopathy and Graves' hyperthyroidism. Turning to the study itself: Researchers obtained peripheral blood at initial diagnosis, before any treatment had begun. Study-level results: A classifier, a 13-signature model, separated ophthalmopathy from stable hyperthyroidism with approximately 87% sensitivity and around 83% specificity.

No ophthalmopathy within 18 months of follow-up signified stable hyperthyroidism. Among the hyperthyroidism patients, all were newly diagnosed, aged 18 to 65, with under 2 months' duration. Many counts were recorded for this clonotype. Its specificity is unknown. The TCR beta CDR3 regions underwent amplification from RNA transcripts. HTBI primers were used in a first-round RT-PCR, which preceded a second-round multiplex PCR. TCRdb called the multiplex PCR reads again in MiXCR, with one record for every CDR3 protein. This table has about 620,000 distinct CDR3 sequences, about 24% appearing once. Germline lookup yields CDR1 SGHRS and CDR2 YFSETQ. The CDR3 is 13 amino acids. Trimming pared 0 bases from V and 13 bases from J, leaving 11 bases between.

The V gene is TRBV5-1, the J gene TRBJ1-6; D remains ambiguous. The sequencing sample was made of peripheral blood. This TCR was sampled from a woman aged 18-30 years with stable Graves' hyperthyroidism. Some clones in this sample may be carry-over from other donors' samples. The DNA for the CDR3 is TGCGCCAGCAGCTTGGGGACGGCCAAGCCCCTCCACTTT. It encodes CASSLGTAKPLHF.